This entry features one T cell receptor (beta chain) sequence. Its target is not known. Primers: 60 Vbeta forward and 13 Jbeta reverse. Sequenced by immunoSEQ multiplex PCR; TCRdb stores in-frame clones only, minus some. The data show fewer than 150,000 clones, approximately 85% seen once. This entry comes from a study of cytomegalovirus exposure and HLA in healthy donors. Study conclusions and caveats: With further analysis later on, most CMV-associated TCR beta chains appeared HLA-restricted.

Nominally healthy donors were sampled, though unrecorded immune exposures were likely. V was cut by 3 bases and J by 1 base, with 9 bases left in between. CDR3 length: 14 amino acids. CDR1 is LGHNA, CDR2 YNFKEQ, per germline. The chain employs TRBV4-2 and TRBJ1-1; D perhaps matches TRBD1 (6 bases). The receptor was isolated from a woman aged 25 to 39 in good health and CMV-seropositive. The sequencing sample was made of PBMCs. The CDR3 loop reads CASSQGAWNTEAFF. The CDR3 DNA follows: TGTGCCAGCAGCCAGGGGGCCTGGAACACTGAAGCTTTCTTT.